Listed here are 18 T cell receptor beta chains from one sample, sequenced in a study of neurological immune-mediated disorders. The time point: longitudinal time-point 3. TCRdb fed the 5' RACE reads into MiXCR, producing one record per CDR3 protein. The sample records about 99,000 distinct CDR3 sequences, 11% being singletons. Material: PBMCs. These receptors all stem from a female donor with HTLV-1-associated myelopathy (HAM/TSP).

This clonotype was observed a handful of times. This may be a read error: a much more frequent sequence differs by one nucleotide. This chain joins TRBV27 and TRBJ2-7; D uncertain. Germline-derived CDR1 and CDR2 are MNHEY and SMNVEV (reference sequence). The CDR3 contains 13 residues. V was clipped by 3 bases and J by 2 bases, with 8 bases between them. CDR3 sequence reads: CASSFSTPYEQYF. In DNA, the CDR3 is TGTGCCAGCAGTTTCTCGACCCCCTACGAGCAGTACTTC.

This clonotype was counted at least ten times. This chain connects TRBV29-1 to TRBJ2-1; weak D call: TRBD1 (7 bases). CDR1 is SQVTM, CDR2 ANQGSEA, per germline. V gave up 7 bases and J gave up 7 bases, with 17 bases separating them. The CDR3 spans 13 residues. In DNA form, the CDR3 reads TGCAGCGCTAACCCGACAGGGAGGAATGAGCAGTTCTTC. Protein: CSANPTGRNEQFF.

There are many counts of this clonotype. The chain carries TRBV9 and TRBJ2-3; no firm D call. The V gene lost 4 bases and the J gene lost 4 bases, with 10 bases spanning the gap. Germline values: CDR1 SGDLS, CDR2 YYNGEE. This CDR3 is built from 13 residues. For the CDR3, the DNA is TGTGCCAGCAGCCCCCAAGAGGCAGATACGCAGTATTTT. The encoded protein is CASSPQEADTQYF. Combining the CDR3 with reference TRBV9 and TRBJ2-3 gives the whole variable domain DSGVTQTPKHLITATGQRVTLRCSPRSGDLSVYWYQQSLDQGLQFLIQYYNGEERAKGNILERFSAQQFPDLHSELNLSSLELGDSALYFCASSPQEADTQYFGPGTRLTVL.

This clonotype appeared many times. This chain connects TRBV5-8 to TRBJ2-5; 7 bases line up with TRBD1. V lost 4 bases and J lost 2; bases outside the gene matches: 5. The CDR3 consists of 14 residues. In germline, CDR1 is SGHTS, CDR2 YDEGEE. CDR3 protein: CASSLWGQQETQYF. The CDR3 DNA sequence: TGTGCCAGCAGCCTCTGGGGACAGCAAGAGACCCAGTACTTC. Filled out from reference TRBV5-8 and TRBJ2-5, the complete variable domain reads EAGVTQSPTHLIKTRGQQATLRCSPISGHTSVYWYQQALGLGLQFLLWYDEGEERNRGNFPPRFSGRQFPNYSSELNVNALELEDSALYLCASSLWGQQETQYFGPGTRLLVL.

This clonotype was observed at least ten times. The chain carries TRBV2 and TRBJ2-7; 9 nucleotides line up with TRBD1. The CDR3 sequence is 12 residues long. The germline CDR1 and CDR2 sequences are SNHLY and FYNNEI. The V and J ends lost 11 bases and 3 bases, in that order; junction bases with no gene match: 5. The CDR3 bases are TGTGCCGCCGGGACAGGGATCTACGAGCAGTACTTC. Residues: CAAGTGIYEQYF. The full variable domain, with the rest looked up from reference TRBV2 and TRBJ2-7, is EPEVTQTPSHQVTQMGQEVILRCVPISNHLYFYWYRQILGQKVEFLVSFYNNEISEKSEIFDDQFSVERPDGSNFTLKIRSTKLEDSAMYFCAAGTGIYEQYFGPGTRLTVT.

The chain is built from TRBV5-1 and TRBJ2-7; 9 bases match TRBD2. The DNA end lines up better with TRBJ2-5; the J call may be wrong. The CDR3 is 16 residues long. CDR1 is SGHRS and CDR2 is YFSETQ in the germline V gene. DNA of the CDR3: TGCGCCAGCAGCTTGACGCGGGGGGGCCTGGGGGAGACCCAGTACTTC. This codes for CASSLTRGGLGETQYF.

The V gene is TRBV6-5, the J gene TRBJ1-5; 7 bases match TRBD1. This CDR3 comprises 14 residues. CDR1 is MNHEY, CDR2 SVGAGI, per germline. V was clipped by 6 bases and J by 5 bases; unmatched bases: 7. The CDR3 DNA reads TGTGCCAGCAGAAGAAACAGGGGAGATCAGCCCCAGCATTTT. Its translation is CASRRNRGDQPQHF.

This clonotype has a handful of counts. J is TRBJ1-3 and V is TRBV7-2; D call uncertain. This CDR3 comprises 16 residues. The germline CDR1 and CDR2 sequences are SGHTA and FQGNSA. V gave up 5 bases and J gave up 3 bases, with 17 bases separating them. The CDR3 coding sequence is TGTGCCAGCAGCCCCCAGACCTCCCGAGGTGGAAACACCATATATTTT. Translated: CASSPQTSRGGNTIYF.

This clonotype is termed medium-sized. V is TRBV5-1 and J is TRBJ2-3; D is perhaps TRBD1 (5 bases). Looked up from germline, CDR1 is SGHRS and CDR2 is YFSETQ. The CDR3 consists of 15 residues. With 1 base removed from V and 4 bases from J, the gap between germline ends came to 13 bases. CDR3 protein: CASSLRQSRSDTQYF. Written as DNA, the CDR3 is TGCGCCAGCAGCTTGAGACAGTCACGATCAGATACGCAGTATTTT.

This clonotype was seen at least ten times. This may arise from a read error, as a much more abundant clone is one base away. V usage is TRBV7-3 and J usage is TRBJ2-2; the D is unclear. CDR3 length: 16 amino acids. The germline V gene has CDR1 SGHTA and CDR2 FQGTGA. The CDR3 is CANSLIPDSNTGELFF. The CDR3 region has the DNA TGTGCCAACAGCTTAATCCCAGATTCGAACACCGGGGAGCTGTTTTTT. Complete variable domain (other parts from reference TRBV7-3 and TRBJ2-2): GAGVSQTPSNKVTEKGKYVELRCDPISGHTALYWYRQSLGQGPEFLIYFQGTGAADDSGLPNDRFFAVRPEGSVSTLKIQRTERGDSAVYLCANSLIPDSNTGELFFGEGSRLTVL.

This clonotype was detected a few times. The chain employs TRBV6-5 and TRBJ2-1; D remains ambiguous. Looked up from germline, CDR1 is MNHEY and CDR2 is SVGAGI. Trimming pared 6 bases from V and 7 bases from J, leaving 10 bases between. This CDR3 contains 12 residues. CDR3 nucleotides: TGTGCCAGCAGCAAACTCGGAAATGAGCAGTTCTTC. This sequence encodes CASSKLGNEQFF.

This chain connects TRBV29-1 to TRBJ2-2; no firm D call. V lost 1 base and J 1 base, leaving 7 bases between the germline ends. The CDR3 covers 14 residues. Germline values: CDR1 SQVTM, CDR2 ANQGSEA. CDR3 sequence: CSVEAVLNTGELFF. The CDR3, as DNA: TGCAGCGTTGAAGCTGTGCTGAACACCGGGGAGCTGTTTTTT.

In this sample, this clonotype turned up many times. The chain couples TRBV6-5 to TRBJ1-1, with D possibly TRBD1 on 5 matching bases. CDR1 is MNHEY, CDR2 SVGAGI, per germline. CDR3 length: 12 amino acids. The V and J ends lost 8 bases and 8 bases respectively, with 15 bases between them. CDR3: CASGWGDREAFF. DNA of the CDR3: TGTGCCAGCGGTTGGGGCGACCGGGAAGCTTTCTTT.

In its sample, this clonotype was seen many times. The rearrangement joins TRBV12-3 or TRBV12-4 to TRBJ2-1; D is unresolved. The CDR3 extends over 12 amino acids. Trimming cost V 3 bases and J 6 bases, with 6 bases left between them. CDR3 in amino acids: CASSFNGNEQFF. CDR3 bases: TGTGCCAGCAGTTTCAATGGCAATGAGCAGTTCTTC.

This clonotype was seen at least ten times. This rearrangement joins TRBV10-2 to TRBJ2-7, with D hard to call. Germline CDR1 and CDR2: WSHSY and SAAADI. The CDR3 loop spans 15 amino acids. Trimming removed 3 bases at V and 7 bases at J, with 19 bases between. The CDR3 protein is CASSELRTPPGEQYF. CDR3 bases: TGCGCCAGCAGTGAATTGAGGACCCCCCCTGGAGAGCAGTACTTC.

The chain couples TRBV10-3 to TRBJ2-1; perhaps TRBD2 as D (7 bases). The CDR3 length is 16 residues. V lost 3 bases to trimming and J lost 6 bases, with 18 bases between them. Germline V lookup: CDR1 ENHRY, CDR2 SYGVKD. CDR3 sequence reads: CAISDGGGGVGNEQFF. DNA of the CDR3: TGTGCCATCAGTGATGGGGGGGGCGGGGTCGGCAATGAGCAGTTCTTC.

At least ten counts were recorded for this clonotype. The V call is TRBV5-1, the J call TRBJ2-7; D remains unclear. The CDR3 runs 10 residues. Germline loops: CDR1 SGHRS, CDR2 YFSETQ. With 7 bases removed from V and 2 bases from J, the gap between germline ends came to 4 bases. The CDR3 sequence is CASGAYEQYF. Written as DNA, the CDR3 is TGCGCCAGCGGAGCCTACGAGCAGTACTTC.

This clonotype was picked up a small number of times. This chain joins TRBV5-5 and TRBJ2-4; D remains unclear. The germline V and J ends were trimmed by 0 bases and 3 bases, with 16 bases remaining between them. The CDR3 length is 17 residues. Per germline, CDR1 SGHKS and CDR2 YYEKEE (reference sequence). CDR3 region: CASSLGVTRRDKNIQYF. DNA of the CDR3: TGTGCCAGCAGCTTGGGGGTGACGAGGCGAGACAAAAACATTCAGTACTTC.